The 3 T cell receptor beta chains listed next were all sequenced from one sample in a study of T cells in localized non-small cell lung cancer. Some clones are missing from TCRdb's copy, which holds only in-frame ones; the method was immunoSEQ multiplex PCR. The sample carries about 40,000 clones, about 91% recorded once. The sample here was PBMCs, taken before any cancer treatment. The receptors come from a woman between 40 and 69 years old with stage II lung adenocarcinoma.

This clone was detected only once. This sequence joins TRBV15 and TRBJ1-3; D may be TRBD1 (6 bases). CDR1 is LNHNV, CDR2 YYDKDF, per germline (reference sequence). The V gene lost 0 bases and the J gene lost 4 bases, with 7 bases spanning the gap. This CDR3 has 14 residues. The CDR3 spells CATSRDTGGNTIYF. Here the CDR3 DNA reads TGTGCCACCAGCAGAGATACAGGGGGAAACACCATATATTTT.

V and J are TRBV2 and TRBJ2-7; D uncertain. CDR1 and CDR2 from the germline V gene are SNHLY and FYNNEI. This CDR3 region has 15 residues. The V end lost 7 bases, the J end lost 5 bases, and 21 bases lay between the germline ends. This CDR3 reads CASKVYSSPLDEQYF. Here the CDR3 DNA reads TGTGCCAGCAAGGTTTATAGCAGCCCATTGGACGAGCAGTACTTC.

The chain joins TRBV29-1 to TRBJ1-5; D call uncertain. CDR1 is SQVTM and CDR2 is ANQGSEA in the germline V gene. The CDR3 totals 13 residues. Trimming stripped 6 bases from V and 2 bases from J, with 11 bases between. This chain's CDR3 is CSVGWEGNQPQHF. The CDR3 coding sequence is TGCAGCGTCGGTTGGGAAGGCAATCAGCCCCAGCATTTT.